This T cell receptor (beta chain) was sequenced in a study of T cells after yellow fever vaccination. The study's findings and limits: The CD4 and CD8 compartments had a small share of their clonotypes in common.

A few counts support this clonotype. Its specificity is unknown. This CDR3 region has 13 residues. CDR1 and CDR2 from the germline V gene are KGHSH and LQKENI. V was trimmed by 2 bases and J by 3 bases, leaving 8 bases between them. MiXCR, applied by TCRdb to the 5' RACE reads, yields one record per CDR3 protein. Seen here are about 210,000 distinct CDR3 sequences, approximately 3.2% observed once, and the top ten hold under 3.5%. The chain uses TRBV18 and TRBJ2-7; D not resolved. The receptor comes from a man younger than 35 who received the YFV17D yellow fever vaccine. The sample consisted of CD4+ T cells sorted from PBMCs, taken 10 days after the yellow fever booster vaccination. Written as DNA, the CDR3 is TGTGCCAGCTCACCAGAGAGGAGCTACGAGCAGTACGTC. Translation gives CASSPERSYEQYV.